Sequencing of this TCR beta chain was carried out in a study of CD8+ T cells in alopecia areata. The overall study: Treatment comprised oral tofacitinib, 5 to 10 mg twice daily, in treated patients.

Study outcomes and limitations: Mice showed TCR sharing more clearly than patients did, possibly owing to HLA.

The CDR3 contains 11 residues. V was cut by 3 bases and J by 6 bases, with 8 bases left in between. Germline CDR1 and CDR2: GTSNPN and SVGIG (reference sequence). cDNA serving as the sequencing template came from extracted, reverse transcribed RNA. Assay: immunoSEQ multiplex PCR; the TCRdb copy retains only in-frame clones and omits some. Of some 200,000 clones listed, 59% were seen once; the top ten hold roughly 15%. With regard to this clone: What it recognizes is unknown.

The rearrangement joins TRBV30 to TRBJ1-1; D is uncertain. The material sequenced was CD4+ T cells sorted from blood, taken at week 0. This TCR was recovered from a human donor with alopecia areata. The chain's CDR3 is CAWSMGSEAFF. The CDR3 nucleotides are TGTGCCTGGAGCATGGGGTCTGAAGCTTTCTTT.